This T cell receptor beta chain was captured in a study of cytomegalovirus exposure and HLA in healthy donors (dated by TCRdb to 2017 to 2019). Background on the whole study: An earlier analysis of some 600 of the donors reported 250 to 350 Gb of sequence data and 117 million unique TCR beta sequences obtained from about 180 million T cells. The study aimed to test whether cataloging public T cell receptors could reveal signatures of past pathogen exposure. The number of typed donors differed by locus: about 629-630 for A, B, C, DRB1 and DQB1; some 540 for DQA1; approximately 600 for DPA1; and around 450 for DPB1. To predict cytomegalovirus infection status, the study combined high-throughput TCR immunosequencing, statistical association of individual TCRs with disease status, and machine learning. In a later analysis, previously published TCR beta repertoires from more than 500 donors were re-analyzed and high-resolution HLA genotyping was added so that TCR occurrence patterns could be studied. Besides the first cohort of about 730 subjects, a separate validation cohort made up of about 120 different subjects was used. The study profiled the T cell repertoires of under 850 subjects by immunosequencing and related them to cytomegalovirus serostatus. Genome-wide SNP genotypes for about 65% of the 666 donors were used in a later genetic analysis, which treated that subset as a discovery cohort. Several DR-DQ haplotypes were treated as single units for association and clustering because of strong linkage in the cohort. Of the roughly 400 genotyped donors, about 80% fell in the genetic ancestry cluster associated with self-reported Caucasian donors. Alongside the repertoire data, information on donor age, sex, ethnicity and CMV serostatus was compiled. Among roughly 370 genotyped donors of the cohort, an average of about 240,000 unique TCR beta nucleotide sequences were sequenced per donor, about a sixth of them non-productive. Every discovery cohort repertoire had been produced on one sequencing platform. In the later analysis, no new phenotypic data were used to find candidate immune exposures; instead, reliance was placed on TCR beta sequences and their occurrence across donors. Both class I and class II loci were covered by HLA typing, at four-digit resolution. Roughly 300 gigabases of sequencing data and around 85 million unique TCR sequences made up an early release that covered 500 to 700 HLA-typed donors. In an earlier analysis of over 550 of the donors, high-throughput TCR beta sequencing was used to judge whether each TCR beta V gene segment behaved as functional or pseudogenic.

The research as a whole found: In vitro tests confirmed that a few of the cytomegalovirus-associated TCR beta chains recognize cytomegalovirus antigens. A later genetic analysis reported fewer N-insertions in productive TCRs among donors in an Asian-associated ancestry cluster than the 666-donor mean. Over 15 rarely observed V segments, including chromosome 9 orphons, were excluded from the earlier analysis of a few hundred of the donors because counts were too low. An earlier analysis of 587 of the donors showed that most TCR beta V segments appeared in productive rearrangements either about 90% or about 30% of the time, which broadly matched IMGT annotations. A cluster of highly shared sequence variants was judged likely to be a technical artifact of the sequencing pipeline. Linkage disequilibrium might explain the correlated functional status among segregating V segments, but an unknown experimental factor could not be ruled out. Cytomegalovirus status was reported to be diagnosed by the classifier with high specificity and sensitivity in both the original and validation cohorts. Sequencing depth was assumed to be roughly uniform across donors in the presence/absence analyses, though that assumption may not hold. A later analysis reported that several top co-occurrence clusters appeared linked to parvovirus B19, influenza, CMV and Epstein-Barr virus. Some IMGT-functional V segments, including TRBV6-2 and TRBV6-3, could not be distinguished by the 87-base-pair reads and were therefore excluded. In a later analysis, the rate of TCR association differed among HLA loci, with DRB1 alleles having the most associated TCRs and HLA-C alleles having the fewest. Because some donors lacked HLA typing at each locus, the association tests relied only on the typed subset. Specific HLA alleles were associated with over 15,000 TCR beta sequences at a false discovery rate of 0.05 in a later analysis. Most TCR sequences were seen in very few donors, while some public TCRs were found in many individuals. The authors suggested that the approach could potentially be extended to other disease states and immunological phenotypes. In a later genetic analysis, a missense DCLRE1C variant was associated with V-gene and J-gene trimming of TCR beta chains, and the association was replicated in an independent cohort. When HLA alleles, especially DR and DQ, strongly co-occurred, attributing TCR associations to individual alleles was difficult. A further reported finding was that TCR beta sequences accurately predicted the HLA-A and HLA-B alleles for most subjects in the first cohort. CMV serostatus was the only immune exposure information available for the cohort. A total of around 150 TCR beta chains were listed by the study as associated with cytomegalovirus. In a later analysis, HLA-associated TCR beta chains showed more clonal expansion and lower generation probabilities than non-associated chains that were equally common. According to a later analysis, most CMV-associated TCR beta chains appeared to be HLA-restricted, and the HLA associations seemed to be driven largely by CMV exposure. In this cohort, only TCR beta chains were sequenced, and detectable features were limited by the absence of alpha or paired-chain data.

The cohort was made up of 500 to 800 healthy bone marrow donors. All cohort members were sampled while nominally healthy, although unrecorded immune exposures were likely present. The donor was CMV seronegative and was included in the group of a few hundred seronegative cohort members. A peripheral blood sample was collected from each donor, and TCR beta sequencing was performed on peripheral blood mononuclear cells. The Qiagen DNeasy Blood Extraction Kit was used to extract genomic DNA from the blood cell samples. The method behind the library was the immunoSEQ multiplex PCR assay. For the multiplex PCR, a mixture combining 60 forward primers for TCR Vbeta segments and 13 reverse primers for TCR Jbeta segments was used. The CDR3 region of rearranged TCR beta genes was amplified from genomic DNA by a multiplex PCR assay. The amplified TCR beta libraries were sequenced on the Illumina HiSeq System as 87-base-pair reads. As for the authors' bioinformatics: A later analysis counted tens of millions of unique TCR beta chains across the approximately 700 repertoires, and roughly 10 million of these chains were shared by at least two donors. Raw reads were error-corrected and collapsed into unique sequences with a nearest-neighbor algorithm that merged closely related sequences to remove PCR and sequencing errors. Alignment of CDR3 sequences to IMGT reference sequences was used to assign V, D and J gene segments. For a sequence to be retained, a match of at least six nucleotides was required to both a V gene segment and a J gene segment. Rearrangements were called productive when the CDR3 lacked stop codons and stayed in frame with V and J; all others were non-productive. CDR3 was defined by IMGT convention, running from the second conserved V-encoded cysteine to the conserved J-encoded phenylalanine. The earlier analysis of about 640 of the donors excluded any sequence lacking an unambiguous match to a single V gene segment. An earlier analysis of over 450 of the donors classified V segments as functional when productive rearrangements were above 56.7% and as segregating when the standard deviation between donors was above 5%. A statistical classification framework was built for diagnosing cytomegalovirus status from the catalog of TCR beta chain sequences. In a later analysis, V and J genes were assigned by comparing TCR nucleotide sequences against IMGT/GENE-DB human TR gene sequences. Using the TCRdist pipeline, a later analysis assigned CDR3 sequences along with most-parsimonious VDJ recombination scenarios. In a later analysis, every TCR beta chain was defined by the combination of its CDR3 amino acid sequence and its V-gene family, and reads without a unique V-gene family were dropped. To address suspected cross-contamination and a sequencing artifact, a later analysis removed 450 to 700 highly shared, low-generation-probability nucleotide sequences. For each public chain, a later analysis derived a clonal expansion index from normalized ranks of inferred template counts within each repertoire. A later analysis computed generation probabilities with a VDJ recombination model fitted to out-of-frame rearrangements, and checked the results against IGoR. A later analysis scored TCR-TCR, TCR-HLA and TCR-CMV co-occurrence with hypergeometric tests, applying a repertoire-size bias correction to TCR pairs. False discovery rates were estimated in a later analysis by permuting HLA or CMV assignments 20 times. In a later analysis, co-occurring TCRs were grouped using DBSCAN, and TCRdist sequence similarity was added for clustering within HLA-allele-positive subsets. For co-occurrence clustering, repertoires with fewer than 30,000 or more than 120,000 public chains were excluded, along with roughly five repertoires with anomalous nucleotide sharing. As stored in TCRdb, this immuneACCESS dataset retains in-frame rearrangements with V and J assigned. A fraction of the clones does not appear; measured against another copy, unresolved V genes explain less than half of the discrepancy, and the remainder lacks a known reason. V, J and clone size are taken as reported in that table, and D and trimming were inferred from the DNA itself. Across this sample there are around 180,000 clones, with less than 75% seen only once. Of the sample, 1.5% falls within the top ten clones.

Note on this clone: Its specific antigen is unknown. There are no base qualities to consult, and no much larger clone falls within one base.

The cysteine opens and the phenylalanine closes a CDR3 of 12 amino acids. Only the CDR3 DNA stays, 36 bases, in frame from base 1. In the germline V gene, CDR1 corresponds to MNHNS and CDR2 to SASEGT. Between the V and J ends, shortened by 10 bases and 0 bases respectively, the junction contains 7 bases. The clonotype was recovered from a girl aged 10-17 years in good health and CMV-seronegative. Source material: PBMCs. The chain employs TRBV6-1 and TRBJ2-1; a confident D gene designation cannot be given. The nucleotide sequence reads as follows: TGTGCCACTACTGACTCCTACAATGAGCAGTTCTTC. Its protein reads: CATTDSYNEQFF.